This TCR beta chain was captured by sequencing in a study of T cells in Graves' hyperthyroidism and ophthalmopathy. Study observations and caveats: Separating ophthalmopathy from stable hyperthyroidism was achieved by a 13 V-J model.

On this clonotype itself: The antigen is not known.

The CDR3 contains 14 residues. Trimming took 2 bases from V and 6 from J, leaving 14 bases between them. Germline lookup yields CDR1 GTSNPN and CDR2 SVGIG (reference sequence). The CDR3 regions of TCR beta were amplified from RNA transcripts. HTBI primers drove first-round RT-PCR of the TCR CDR3. A single record per CDR3 protein comes from TCRdb applying MiXCR to the multiplex PCR reads. Among about 300,000 distinct CDR3 sequences listed, approximately 18% were seen once. The specimen was blood. This TCR was sampled from a man in his fifties with Graves' ophthalmopathy. This chain links TRBV30 with TRBJ2-1; tentatively, D is TRBD1 or TRBD2 (6 bases each). Written as DNA, the CDR3 is TGTGCCTGGAGTCAAGCAGGAGGGGGCAATGAGCAGTTCTTC. This gives the protein CAWSQAGGGNEQFF.